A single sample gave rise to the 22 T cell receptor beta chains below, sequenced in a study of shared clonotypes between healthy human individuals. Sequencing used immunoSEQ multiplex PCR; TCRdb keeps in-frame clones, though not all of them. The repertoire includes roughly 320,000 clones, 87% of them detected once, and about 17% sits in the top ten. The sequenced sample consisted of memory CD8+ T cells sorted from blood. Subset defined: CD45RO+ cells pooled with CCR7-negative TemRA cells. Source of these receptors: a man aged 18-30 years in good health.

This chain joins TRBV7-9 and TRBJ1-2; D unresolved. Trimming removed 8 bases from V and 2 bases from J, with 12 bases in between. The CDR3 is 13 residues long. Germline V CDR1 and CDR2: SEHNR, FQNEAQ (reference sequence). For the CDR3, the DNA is TGTGCCAGCGGTAACTATGAAAACTATGGCTACACCTTC. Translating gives CASGNYENYGYTF.

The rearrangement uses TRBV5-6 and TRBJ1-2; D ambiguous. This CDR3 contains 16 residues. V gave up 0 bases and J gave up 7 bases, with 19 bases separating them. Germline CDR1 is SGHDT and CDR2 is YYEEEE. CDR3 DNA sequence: TGTGCCAGCAGCTTGGCCGAGGCCCAGTCTTGGGGTGGCTACACCTTC. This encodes CASSLAEAQSWGGYTF. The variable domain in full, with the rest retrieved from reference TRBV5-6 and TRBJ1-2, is DAGVTQSPTHLIKTRGQQVTLRCSPKSGHDTVSWYQQALGQGPQFIFQYYEEEERQRGNFPDRFSGHQFPNYSSELNVNALLLGDSALYLCASSLAEAQSWGGYTFGSGTRLTVV.

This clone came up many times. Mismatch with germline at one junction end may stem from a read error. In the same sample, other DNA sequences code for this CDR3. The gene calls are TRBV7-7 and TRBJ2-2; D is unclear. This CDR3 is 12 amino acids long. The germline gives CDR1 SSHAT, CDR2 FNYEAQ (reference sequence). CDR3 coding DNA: TGTGCTAGCAGCCCACGACCTGGGGAGCTGTTTTTT. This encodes CASSPRPGELFF.

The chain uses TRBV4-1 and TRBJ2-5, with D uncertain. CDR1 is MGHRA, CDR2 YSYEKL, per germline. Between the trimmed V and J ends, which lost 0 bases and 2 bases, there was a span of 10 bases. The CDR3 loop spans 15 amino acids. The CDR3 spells CASSQDKTAQETQYF. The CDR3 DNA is TGCGCCAGCAGCCAAGATAAAACAGCGCAAGAGACCCAGTACTTC.

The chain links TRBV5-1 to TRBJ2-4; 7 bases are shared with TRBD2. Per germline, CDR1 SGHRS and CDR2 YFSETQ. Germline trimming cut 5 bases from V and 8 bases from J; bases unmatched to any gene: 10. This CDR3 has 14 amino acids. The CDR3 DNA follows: TGCGCCAGCAGTTGGGGAGGGGCATCGGACATTCAGTACTTC. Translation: CASSWGGASDIQYF.

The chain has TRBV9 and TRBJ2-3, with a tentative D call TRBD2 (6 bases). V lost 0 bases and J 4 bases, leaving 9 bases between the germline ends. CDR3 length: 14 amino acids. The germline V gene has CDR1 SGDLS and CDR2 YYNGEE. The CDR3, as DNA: TGTGCCAGCAGCGTAGATCTAGCGTCAGATACGCAGTATTTT. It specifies CASSVDLASDTQYF.

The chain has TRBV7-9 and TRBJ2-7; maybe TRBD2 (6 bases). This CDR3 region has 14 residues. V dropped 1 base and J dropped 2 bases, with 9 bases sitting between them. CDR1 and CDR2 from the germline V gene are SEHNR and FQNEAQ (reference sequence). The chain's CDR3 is CASSLGGAAYEQYF. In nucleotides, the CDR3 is TGTGCCAGCAGCTTAGGCGGGGCGGCCTACGAGCAGTACTTC.

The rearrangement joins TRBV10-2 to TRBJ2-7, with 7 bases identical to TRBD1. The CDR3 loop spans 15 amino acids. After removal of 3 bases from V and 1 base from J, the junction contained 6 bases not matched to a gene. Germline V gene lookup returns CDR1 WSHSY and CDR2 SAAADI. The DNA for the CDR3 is TGCGCCAGCAGTGACCACAGGGGTAGGTCCTACGAGCAGTACTTC. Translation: CASSDHRGRSYEQYF.

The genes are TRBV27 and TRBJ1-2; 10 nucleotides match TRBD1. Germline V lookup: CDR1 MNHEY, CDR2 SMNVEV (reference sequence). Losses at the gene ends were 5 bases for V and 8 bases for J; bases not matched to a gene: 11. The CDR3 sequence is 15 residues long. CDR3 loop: CASSTIKGQGKGYTF. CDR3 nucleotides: TGTGCCAGCAGTACGATTAAGGGACAGGGGAAAGGCTACACCTTC.

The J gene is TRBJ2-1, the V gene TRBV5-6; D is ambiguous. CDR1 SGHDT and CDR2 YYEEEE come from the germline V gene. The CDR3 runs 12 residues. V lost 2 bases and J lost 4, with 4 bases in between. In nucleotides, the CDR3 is TGTGCCAGCAGCTTACAGTACAATGAGCAGTTCTTC. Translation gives CASSLQYNEQFF.

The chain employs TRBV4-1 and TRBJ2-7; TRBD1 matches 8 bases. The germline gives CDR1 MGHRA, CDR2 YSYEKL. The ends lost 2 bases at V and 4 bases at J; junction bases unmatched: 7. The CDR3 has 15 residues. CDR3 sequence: CASSQLAGGRYEQYF. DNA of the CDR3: TGCGCCAGCAGCCAATTGGCAGGGGGCAGGTACGAGCAGTACTTC.

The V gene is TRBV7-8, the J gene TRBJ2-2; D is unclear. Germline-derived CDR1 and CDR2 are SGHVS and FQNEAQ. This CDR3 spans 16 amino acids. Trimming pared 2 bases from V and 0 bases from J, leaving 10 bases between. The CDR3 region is CASSLSVIANTGELFF. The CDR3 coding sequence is TGTGCCAGCAGCTTATCCGTCATCGCGAACACCGGGGAGCTGTTTTTT.

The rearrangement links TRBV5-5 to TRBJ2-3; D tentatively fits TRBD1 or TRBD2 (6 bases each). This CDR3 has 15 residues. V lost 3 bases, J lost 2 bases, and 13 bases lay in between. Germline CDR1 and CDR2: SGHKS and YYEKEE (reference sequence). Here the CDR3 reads CASSSWTGATDTQYF. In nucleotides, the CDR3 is TGTGCCAGCAGCTCCTGGACGGGGGCCACAGATACGCAGTATTTT.

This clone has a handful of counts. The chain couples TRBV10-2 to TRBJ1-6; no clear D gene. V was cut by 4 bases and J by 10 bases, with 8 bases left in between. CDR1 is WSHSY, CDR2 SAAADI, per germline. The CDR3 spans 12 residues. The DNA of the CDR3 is TGCGCCAGCAGTGCAGGTAGCTCACCCCTCCACTTT. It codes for CASSAGSSPLHF.

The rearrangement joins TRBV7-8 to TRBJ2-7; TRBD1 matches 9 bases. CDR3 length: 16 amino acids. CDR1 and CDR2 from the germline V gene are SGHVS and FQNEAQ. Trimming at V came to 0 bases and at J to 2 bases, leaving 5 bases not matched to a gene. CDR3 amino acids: CASSLARGQGTYEQYF. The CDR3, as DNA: TGTGCCAGCAGCTTAGCGCGGGGACAGGGAACCTACGAGCAGTACTTC.

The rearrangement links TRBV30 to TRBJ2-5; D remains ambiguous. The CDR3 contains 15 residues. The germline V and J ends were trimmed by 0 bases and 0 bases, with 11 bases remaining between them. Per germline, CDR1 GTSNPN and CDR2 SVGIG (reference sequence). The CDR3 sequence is CAWSVFVGYQETQYF. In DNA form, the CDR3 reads TGTGCCTGGAGTGTTTTTGTCGGGTACCAAGAGACCCAGTACTTC.

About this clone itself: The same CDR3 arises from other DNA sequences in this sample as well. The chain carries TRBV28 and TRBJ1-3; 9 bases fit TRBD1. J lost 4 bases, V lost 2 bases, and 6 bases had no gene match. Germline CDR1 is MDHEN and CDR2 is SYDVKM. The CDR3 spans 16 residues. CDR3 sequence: CASSLLGTGPGNTIYF. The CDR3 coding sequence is TGTGCCAGCAGTTTACTCGGGACAGGGCCGGGAAACACCATATATTTT.

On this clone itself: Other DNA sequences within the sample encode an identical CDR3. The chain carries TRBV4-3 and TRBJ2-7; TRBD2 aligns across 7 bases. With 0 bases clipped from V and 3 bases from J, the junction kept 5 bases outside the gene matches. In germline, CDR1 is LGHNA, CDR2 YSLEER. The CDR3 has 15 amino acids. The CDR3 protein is CASSQDRAGLYEQYF. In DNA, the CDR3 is TGCGCCAGCAGCCAAGATAGAGCGGGGCTCTACGAGCAGTACTTC.

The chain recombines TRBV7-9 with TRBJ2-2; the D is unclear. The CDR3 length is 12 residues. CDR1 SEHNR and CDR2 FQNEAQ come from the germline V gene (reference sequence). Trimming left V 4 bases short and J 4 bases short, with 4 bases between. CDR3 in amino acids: CASSSRTGELFF. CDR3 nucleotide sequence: TGTGCCAGCAGCTCCCGCACCGGGGAGCTGTTTTTT.

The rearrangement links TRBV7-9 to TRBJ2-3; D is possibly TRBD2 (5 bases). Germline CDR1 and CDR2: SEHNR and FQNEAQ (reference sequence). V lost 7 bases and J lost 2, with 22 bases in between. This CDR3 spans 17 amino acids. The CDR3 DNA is TGTGCCAGCATCACCGGGTCCTTTCGGGGTCCCACAGATACGCAGTATTTT. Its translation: CASITGSFRGPTDTQYF.

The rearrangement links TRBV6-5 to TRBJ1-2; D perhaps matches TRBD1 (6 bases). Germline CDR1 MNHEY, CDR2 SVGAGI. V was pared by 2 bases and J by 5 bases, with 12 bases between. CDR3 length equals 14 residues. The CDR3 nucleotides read TGTGCCAGCAGTTACGGGGAGGGGGGGTATGGCTACACCTTC. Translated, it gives CASSYGEGGYGYTF.

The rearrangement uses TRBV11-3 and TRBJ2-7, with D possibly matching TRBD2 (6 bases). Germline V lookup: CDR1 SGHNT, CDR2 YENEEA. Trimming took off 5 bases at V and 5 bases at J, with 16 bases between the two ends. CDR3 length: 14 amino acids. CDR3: CASSPGGGKNEQYF. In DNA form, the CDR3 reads TGTGCCAGCAGCCCAGGTGGAGGGAAGAACGAGCAGTACTTC.